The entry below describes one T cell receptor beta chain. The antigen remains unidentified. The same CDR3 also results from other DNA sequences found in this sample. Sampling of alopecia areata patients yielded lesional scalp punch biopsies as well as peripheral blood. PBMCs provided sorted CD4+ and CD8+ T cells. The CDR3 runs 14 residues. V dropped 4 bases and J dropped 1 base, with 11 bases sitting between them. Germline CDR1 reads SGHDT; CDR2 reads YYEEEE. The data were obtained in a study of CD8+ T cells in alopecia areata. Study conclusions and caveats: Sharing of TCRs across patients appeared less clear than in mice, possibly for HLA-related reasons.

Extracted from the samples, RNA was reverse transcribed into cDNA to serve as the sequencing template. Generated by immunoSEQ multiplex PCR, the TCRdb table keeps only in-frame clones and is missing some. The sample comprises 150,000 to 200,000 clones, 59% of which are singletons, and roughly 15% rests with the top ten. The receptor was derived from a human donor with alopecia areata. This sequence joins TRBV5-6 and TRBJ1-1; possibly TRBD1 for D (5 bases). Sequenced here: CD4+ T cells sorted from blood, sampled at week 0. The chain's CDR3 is CASSRGRTNTEAFF. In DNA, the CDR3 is TGTGCCAGCAGCCGGGGACGGACGAACACTGAAGCTTTCTTT.